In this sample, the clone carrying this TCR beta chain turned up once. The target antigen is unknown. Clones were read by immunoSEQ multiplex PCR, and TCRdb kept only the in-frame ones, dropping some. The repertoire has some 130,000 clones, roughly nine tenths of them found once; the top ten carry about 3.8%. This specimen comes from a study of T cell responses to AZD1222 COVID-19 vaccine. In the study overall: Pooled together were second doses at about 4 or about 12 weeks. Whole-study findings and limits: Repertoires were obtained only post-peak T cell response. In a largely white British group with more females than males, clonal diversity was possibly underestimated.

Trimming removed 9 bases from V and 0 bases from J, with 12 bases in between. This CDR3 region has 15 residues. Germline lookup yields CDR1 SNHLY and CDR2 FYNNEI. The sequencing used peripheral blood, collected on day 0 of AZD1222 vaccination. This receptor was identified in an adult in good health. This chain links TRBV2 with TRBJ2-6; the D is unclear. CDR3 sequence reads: CASFGASSGANVLTF. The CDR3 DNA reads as TGTGCCAGTTTCGGCGCCAGCTCTGGGGCCAACGTCCTGACTTTC.